A single sample gave rise to the 3 T cell receptor beta chains below, sequenced in a study of blood T cell repertoires in COVID-19. Only in-frame clones appear in the TCRdb table, and some are missing; sequencing was by immunoSEQ multiplex PCR. The sample holds some 350,000 clones; 89% are singletons and the top ten take 3%. Material for sequencing was peripheral blood. All receptors come from a woman younger than 45 with COVID-19, enrolled during active disease.

The J gene is TRBJ2-7, the V gene TRBV27, with a possible D match to TRBD1 (6 bases). This CDR3 has 15 residues. V was clipped by 4 bases and J by 4 bases, with 17 bases between them. CDR1 MNHEY and CDR2 SMNVEV come from the germline V gene (reference sequence). The CDR3 nucleotides read TGTGCCAGCAGTTCAAACAGGGAAATCTGGTACGAGCAGTACTTC. Its protein is CASSSNREIWYEQYF.

The J gene is TRBJ1-2, the V gene TRBV25-1; 8 positions agree with TRBD1. This CDR3 spans 15 amino acids. The V gene end was trimmed by 1 base and the J gene end by 8 bases; junction bases not matched to a gene: 9. The V gene's germline CDR1 is MGHDK and CDR2 SYGVNS. CDR3 sequence (DNA): TGTGCCAGCAGTGAATCCCCGGGACAGGAGATGGGCTACACCTTC. Translation gives CASSESPGQEMGYTF.

This sequence joins TRBV27 and TRBJ2-3, with D perhaps matching TRBD1 (5 bases). The CDR3 extends over 15 amino acids. V was trimmed by 0 bases and J by 3 bases, leaving 10 bases between them. CDR1 and CDR2 (germline): MNHEY, SMNVEV (reference sequence). In nucleotides, the CDR3 is TGTGCCAGCAGTTTATCGGCTAGGGGTACAGATACGCAGTATTTT. It codes for CASSLSARGTDTQYF.